Detailed here is one TCR beta chain. The antigen is unknown. Germline V gene data show CDR1 as MDHEN and CDR2 as SYDVKM. V lost 2 bases and J 4 bases, leaving 8 bases between the germline ends. The CDR3 runs 13 residues. The repertoire was sequenced with immunoSEQ multiplex PCR; TCRdb's copy has only in-frame clones and lacks some. The sample yields about 80,000 clones, approximately 86% seen once. The data were obtained in a study of OX40 agonist ivuxolimab in advanced cancers. Across the study: Across the patients, intravenous ivuxolimab was delivered every 2 weeks at 0.01 to 10 mg/kg. Partial responses were achieved by three patients: one hepatocellular carcinoma, two cutaneous melanoma.

Study-wide points: Clonal expansion from baseline to week 6 occurred in both CD4+ and CD8+ T cells.

The rearrangement joins TRBV28 to TRBJ1-2; D remains ambiguous. Sequenced here: CD4+ or CD8+ T cells sorted from blood, sampled in a trial of the OX40 agonist ivuxolimab. The sequence came from an adult with an advanced solid tumor such as melanoma, head and neck, liver or kidney cancer. CDR3 amino acids: CASSLSNSYGYTF. The CDR3 DNA reads as TGTGCCAGCAGTTTAAGTAACAGCTATGGCTACACCTTC.